This T cell receptor beta chain was sequenced in a study of blood T cell repertoires in COVID-19. Study overall: There were acute and convalescent COVID-19 samples, and they came from the United States, Italy and Spain. Sample material is recorded as cDNA or gDNA derived from T cells, B-cell-depleted T cells, or PBMCs.

In the authors' workflow: Cell counts per sample came from amplifying reference gene primers. Assay: immunoSEQ multiplex PCR; the TCRdb copy retains only in-frame clones and omits some. V, J and clone size reflect that table, while D and trimming were determined from the DNA. The sample lists approximately 190,000 clones; 80% to 90% were seen once. This CDR3 is built from 16 residues. V shed 1 base, J shed 10 bases, and the junction held 12 bases outside the gene matches. CDR1 and CDR2 from the germline V gene are MDHEN and SYDVKM. The sequencing input was peripheral blood. The gene calls are TRBV28 and TRBJ2-1; 8 bases are shared with TRBD2. This receptor was identified in a human donor in a cohort sampled during active COVID-19. The CDR3 DNA sequence: TGTGCCAGCAGTTTATTGGGCGGGAGGCCGCCGGGAGAGCAGTTCTTC. Its protein product is CASSLLGGRPPGEQFF. Drawing the rest from reference TRBV28 and TRBJ2-1, the complete variable domain is DVKVTQSSRYLVKRTGEKVFLECVQDMDHENMFWYRQDPGLGLRLIYFSYDVKMKEKGDIPEGYSVSREKKERFSLILESASTNQTSMYLCASSLLGGRPPGEQFFGPGTRLTVL.